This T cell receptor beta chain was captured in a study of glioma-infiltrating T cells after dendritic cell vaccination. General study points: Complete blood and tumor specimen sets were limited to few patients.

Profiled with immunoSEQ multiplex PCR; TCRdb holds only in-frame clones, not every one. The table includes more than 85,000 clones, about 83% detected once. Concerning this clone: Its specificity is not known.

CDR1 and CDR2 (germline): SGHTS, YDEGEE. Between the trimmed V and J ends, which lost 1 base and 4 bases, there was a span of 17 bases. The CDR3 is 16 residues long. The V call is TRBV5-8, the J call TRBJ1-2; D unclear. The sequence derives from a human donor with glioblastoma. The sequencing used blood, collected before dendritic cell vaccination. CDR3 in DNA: TGTGCCAGCAGCTTGACCCCTGTCGGTATTAGCTATGGCTACACCTTC. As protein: CASSLTPVGISYGYTF.